This T cell receptor beta chain comes out of a study of shared clonotypes between healthy human individuals (dated by TCRdb to about 2020). Some background on the complete study: The cohort comprised a couple of women and a few men aged 18 to 49 years. Libraries were prepared and TCR repertoires were sequenced by different laboratories using diverse techniques, in order to increase sequencing depth and limit assay-specific biases. For each donor, CD4 naive and CD4 memory were each given three plates, CD8 naive was given two plates, and CD8 memory was given one plate. To estimate repertoire size and how much clonotypes are shared between individuals, the study performed deep sequencing of blood TCR repertoires from five healthy adults. Leukapheresis yielded between about 0.9 and 9 billion PBMCs per donor. Overall results and qualifications from the work: Only blood was sampled, and tissue TCR repertoires likely differ from those in blood. The small number of donors limited the genetic and exposure-history diversity represented. Naive subsets generally had larger estimated clonotype richness than memory subsets. Even with the large sequencing depth, rarefaction of the sorted-subset datasets indicated that sequencing was incomplete. Compared with non-shared clonotypes, clonotypes shared by all four sorted-subset donors had higher generation probabilities. Pairwise subsampling indicated that sequencing depth was expected to affect the degree of clonotype sharing among donors. Approximately 5% of naive CD4, around 4% of naive CD8, about 2.4% of memory CD4, and 0.4% of memory CD8 clonotypes were shared across a few donors.

V is clipped by 4 bases and J by 2 bases, and the sequence between their germline boundaries is 11 bases long. Based on the germline V gene, the CDR1 and CDR2 sequences are MGHRA and YSYEKL. From the cysteine through the phenylalanine, the CDR3 covers 15 amino acids. Of the read, only the CDR3 DNA is kept; its 45 bases are in frame from base 1. TCR CDR3 regions were amplified from genomic DNA by multiplex PCR using the deep immunoSEQ assay. Extracted genomic DNA from each cell subset was distributed evenly across all wells of several immunoSEQ 96-well plates, and each plate was treated as a replicate. For sorted subsets, each replicate PCR was loaded with 150 to 250 ng genomic DNA, equivalent to about 33,000 T cell genomes. Purified libraries were measured with a Qubit 3.0 fluorometer, size-checked on a Bioanalyzer 2100, and measured again with the KAPA Library Quantification kit. Every immunoSEQ 96-well plate was sequenced on a dedicated single-read 150-cycle Illumina NextSeq 550 flow cell. The source study handled its data this way. Because the immunoSEQ output included only junctional sequences and no quality scores, the filtering could not be the same as the filtering used for full-length reads. Sequences were annotated with PyIR, a Python wrapper for IgBLAST v1.9, using IMGT germline references to assign V/J genes and CDR3. Reads were removed for weak V/J assignments (E-value above 1e-6), missing CDR3, stop codons, out-of-frame junctions, or ambiguous translated residues. V3J clonotypes were defined as sequences sharing the same inferred V gene, J gene, and CDR3 amino acid sequence. Percentage overlap between repertoires was computed as shared unique clonotypes divided by the size of the smaller repertoire. Repertoire richness was assessed with RTK rarefaction, the Chao1 estimator, and Recon v2.1 estimates of unobserved clonotypes. Generation probabilities were computed with OLGA for all TCRbeta clonotypes obtained by the gDNA method from a handful of donors. Not all clones reach the TCRdb copy of this immuneACCESS table, which keeps in-frame sequences only. Checked studies attribute under half of the gap to unresolved V genes and leave the rest unexplained. Clone size and the V and J calls come from that table; the DNA yielded D and trimming. This sample is represented by 2 million or so clones; just under 95% of them were singletons. Of the sample, 0.85% to 1.2% is held by the ten largest clones.

CD8 naive samples were obtained by positive selection for CCR7 among CD45RO-negative cells, yielding a CD45RA+CCR7+ population from which TemRA cells were excluded. The donors were healthy, HIV-negative adults who had no recently reported acute infections or vaccinations. Only Caucasian adults living in Nashville, Tennessee, USA were represented among the donors. Blood was collected by leukapheresis, and PBMCs were isolated by Ficoll-Histopaque density gradient centrifugation and then cryopreserved in liquid nitrogen vapor phase. Purity and quantity of every magnetically sorted T cell population were checked by analytical flow cytometry. Genomic DNA was isolated from every sorted fraction and measured by UV absorbance on a Nanodrop 2000c. Concerning this clone itself: This clone's antigen is unknown. Base qualities are missing; no much larger clone stands one base away.

Sequencing used naive CD8+ T cells sorted from blood. This specimen's cell subset or site label, interpreted: CD45RA+CCR7+. The chain is assembled from TRBV4-1 and TRBJ2-2, with the identity of the D gene unclear. The TCR originated in a man aged 18 to 30 in good health. CDR3 sequence: CASSRPGPNTGELFF. The bases are TGCGCCAGCAGCCGACCGGGCCCAAACACCGGGGAGCTGTTTTTT.